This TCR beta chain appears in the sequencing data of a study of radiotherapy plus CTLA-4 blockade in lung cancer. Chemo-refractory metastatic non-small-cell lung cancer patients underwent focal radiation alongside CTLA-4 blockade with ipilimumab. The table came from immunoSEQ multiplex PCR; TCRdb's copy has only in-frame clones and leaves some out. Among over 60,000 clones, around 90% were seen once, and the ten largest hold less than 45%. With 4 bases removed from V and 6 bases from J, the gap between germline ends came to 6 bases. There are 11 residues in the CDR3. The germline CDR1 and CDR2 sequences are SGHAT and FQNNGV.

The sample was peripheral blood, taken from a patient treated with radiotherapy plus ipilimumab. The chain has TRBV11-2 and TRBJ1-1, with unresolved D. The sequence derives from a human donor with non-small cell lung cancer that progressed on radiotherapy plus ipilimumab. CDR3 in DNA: TGTGCCAGCAGCTGGGAGGCTGAAGCTTTCTTT. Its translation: CASSWEAEAFF.